This TCR beta chain came from a study of T cells in Graves' hyperthyroidism and ophthalmopathy. Turning to the study itself: The blood sample was taken at first diagnosis, before treatment began.

RNA transcripts yielded amplified TCR beta CDR3 regions. RT-PCR in the first round (using the HTBI primer set) targeted the TCR CDR3. TCRdb re-called the multiplex PCR reads through MiXCR, storing one row per CDR3 protein. The sample consists of 350,000 to 400,000 distinct CDR3 sequences, approximately 14% of them appearing once. This clonotype appeared many times. Its specificity is not known. V lost 5 bases and J lost 6, with 19 bases in between. CDR3 length: 15 residues. Looked up from germline, CDR1 is SNHLY and CDR2 is FYNNEI. Study-level findings and limits: Most clonotypes that expanded in the thyroid above 0.001 also showed up in blood.

Uncontrolled infection, other autoimmune disease, pregnancy or lactation excluded patients. Clinicians diagnosed patients from clinical symptoms, serum thyroxine and TRAb, thyroid ultrasound and orbital computed tomography. The sequence derives from a woman aged 60-75 years with Graves' hyperthyroidism. The sample taken for sequencing was blood. This chain joins TRBV2 and TRBJ1-2, with D tentatively TRBD1 (6 bases). Written as DNA, the CDR3 is TGTGCCAGCAGTAAGGACAGTTACCGGCCGGATGGCTACACCTTC. As protein: CASSKDSYRPDGYTF.